This T cell receptor beta chain emerged from a study of blood T cell repertoires in COVID-19. Study overall: Sites in the United States, Italy and Spain provided acute and convalescent COVID-19 samples. T cells, B-cell-depleted T cells, or PBMCs provided the cDNA or gDNA that served as material.

The CDR3 spans 16 residues. Germline CDR1 and CDR2: SGHNT and YYREEE (reference sequence). Losses at the gene ends were 0 bases for V and 3 bases for J; bases not matched to a gene: 4. Original methodology: Reference gene primer amplification gave estimated nucleated cell counts. Sequencing was performed with immunoSEQ multiplex PCR; in TCRdb, only in-frame clones are kept and a portion is missing. D and trimming were read from the DNA, whereas the V and J calls and clone size are those reported in that table. Here the sample spans 130,000 or so clones, 84% being singletons. The clonotype comes from a man between 60 and 75 years old with acute or convalescent COVID-19. This rearrangement joins TRBV5-4 to TRBJ2-7, with 12 positions matching TRBD2. Input material: peripheral blood. The CDR3 reads CASSLGTSGGHYEQYF. CDR3 DNA: TGTGCCAGCAGCTTGGGAACTAGCGGGGGGCACTACGAGCAGTACTTC.